This T cell receptor beta chain is from a study of blood T cell repertoires in COVID-19. Turning to the study itself: Both acute and convalescent COVID-19 samples were obtained from the United States, Italy and Spain. PBMCs, B-cell-depleted T cells, or T cells were the source of the cDNA or gDNA that made up the material.

Trimming cost V 6 bases and J 0 bases, with 8 bases left between them. Germline CDR1 and CDR2: MDHEN and SYDVKM. The CDR3 totals 14 residues. Study processing details: How many nucleated cells were present was estimated from reference gene primer amplification. Method: immunoSEQ multiplex PCR; TCRdb's copy keeps in-frame clones and lacks some. V and J calls and clone size are copied from that table; D and trimming were computed from the DNA. This sample has 110,000 to 150,000 clones, with around three quarters found just once. The J gene is TRBJ1-4, the V gene TRBV28, with a tentative D call TRBD1 (5 bases). Material for sequencing was peripheral blood. This clonotype originated in a man aged 55 to 69 with acute or convalescent COVID-19. The CDR3 DNA is TGTGCCAGCAGATCGACAGCAACTAATGAAAAACTGTTTTTT. As protein: CASRSTATNEKLFF. Using reference TRBV28 and TRBJ1-4 for the parts outside the CDR3, the full variable domain is DVKVTQSSRYLVKRTGEKVFLECVQDMDHENMFWYRQDPGLGLRLIYFSYDVKMKEKGDIPEGYSVSREKKERFSLILESASTNQTSMYLCASRSTATNEKLFFGSGTQLSVL.